This T cell receptor (beta chain) was sequenced during a study of T-cell memory formation after mild COVID-19. Study in general: Among the donors, TCR clusters were largely specific to each donor. Findings of the study overall: The study found contracting CD4+ clones mainly in CM and EM and contracting CD8+ clones in EMRA. Memory cells collected pre-infection included some clones that later responded, suggesting cross-reactive memory joined.

CDR3 length: 13 residues. Losses at the gene ends were 6 bases for V and 5 bases for J; bases not matched to a gene: 5. CDR1 and CDR2 from the germline V gene are WSHSY and SAAADI. This clonotype came up a few times. Its antigen is unknown. TCRdb recomputed calls from the 5' RACE reads with MiXCR, one row per CDR3 protein. The sample includes 470,000 or so distinct CDR3 sequences, more than 20% of them seen just once. V is TRBV10-2 and J is TRBJ2-7, with 9 bases matching TRBD1. Material: PBMCs or a T cell subset sorted from them (not recorded which). This TCR derives from an adult woman who had mild COVID-19 (a few samples of this study predate the infection). Cell type and time point are not known. The CDR3 protein is CASSRDRVNEQYF. Here the CDR3 DNA reads TGCGCCAGCAGCCGGGACAGGGTAAACGAGCAGTACTTC.